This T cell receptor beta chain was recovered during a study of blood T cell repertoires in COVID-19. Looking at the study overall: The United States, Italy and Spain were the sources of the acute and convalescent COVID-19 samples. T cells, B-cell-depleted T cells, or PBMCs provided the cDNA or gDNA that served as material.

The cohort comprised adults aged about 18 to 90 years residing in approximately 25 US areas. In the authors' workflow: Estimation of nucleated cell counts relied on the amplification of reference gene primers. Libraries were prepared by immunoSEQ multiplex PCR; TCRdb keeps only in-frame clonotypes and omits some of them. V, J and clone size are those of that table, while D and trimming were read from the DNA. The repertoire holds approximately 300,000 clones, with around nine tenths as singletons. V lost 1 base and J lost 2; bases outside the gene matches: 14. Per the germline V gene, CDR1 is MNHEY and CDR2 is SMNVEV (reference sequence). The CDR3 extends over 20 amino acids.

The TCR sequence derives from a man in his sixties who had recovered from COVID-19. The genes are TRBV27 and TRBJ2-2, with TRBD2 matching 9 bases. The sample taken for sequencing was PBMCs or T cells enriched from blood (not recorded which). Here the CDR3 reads CASSLWASGARGKNTGELFF. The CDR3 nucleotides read TGTGCCAGCAGTTTATGGGCTAGCGGGGCCCGAGGGAAAAACACCGGGGAGCTGTTTTTT.